Below, 25 T cell receptor beta chains from the same sample are listed, as sequenced in a study of cytomegalovirus exposure and HLA in healthy donors. Profiling relied on immunoSEQ multiplex PCR, and the TCRdb table lists in-frame clones only, not all of them. The data show about 260,000 clones, with 80% to 95% seen just once and 3.1% held by the top ten. Sequenced material: PBMCs. The receptors derive from a woman in her thirties in good health and CMV-seronegative.

This clone appeared a single time. The V and J genes are TRBV6-5 and TRBJ1-4; D remains ambiguous. The CDR3 extends over 12 amino acids. V was clipped by 2 bases and J by 8 bases, with 6 bases between them. Germline V gene data show CDR1 as MNHEY and CDR2 as SVGAGI. This CDR3 is CASSYNGEKLFF. The CDR3 bases are TGTGCCAGCAGTTACAACGGGGAAAAACTGTTTTTT.

The chain has TRBV29-1 and TRBJ1-2; a weak D match, TRBD1 (5 bases). V dropped 2 bases and J dropped 9 bases, with 13 bases sitting between them. This CDR3 is 12 amino acids long. Germline CDR1 reads SQVTM; CDR2 reads ANQGSEA. The CDR3 coding sequence is TGCAGCGTTGAAACAGGCGGTAGCAGCTACACCTTC. It translates to CSVETGGSSYTF.

CDR3 in DNA: TGTGCCAGCAGCTTATGGGACTCCAGCTCCTACGAGCAGTACTTC. Translation gives CASSLWDSSSYEQYF. The chain is built from TRBV11-2 and TRBJ2-7; a weak D match, TRBD2 (6 bases). Germline V gene sequence: CDR1 SGHAT, CDR2 FQNNGV. The length of the CDR3 is 15 residues. The ends were cut back, 2 bases at V and 0 bases at J, with 11 bases in the middle.

CDR3 region: CARPWGGISNQPQHF. CDR3 sequence (DNA): TGTGCCAGACCTTGGGGGGGAATAAGCAATCAGCCCCAGCATTTT. The gene calls are TRBV28 and TRBJ1-5, with D perhaps TRBD1 (5 bases). The CDR3 has 15 residues. Germline lookup yields CDR1 MDHEN and CDR2 SYDVKM. The V and J ends lost 9 bases and 1 base respectively, with 16 bases between them. Combining the CDR3 with reference TRBV28 and TRBJ1-5 gives the whole variable domain DVKVTQSSRYLVKRTGEKVFLECVQDMDHENMFWYRQDPGLGLRLIYFSYDVKMKEKGDIPEGYSVSREKKERFSLILESASTNQTSMYLCARPWGGISNQPQHFGDGTRLSIL.

This clone was observed a single time. The chain is built from TRBV6-6 and TRBJ2-3; D ambiguous. The V gene's germline CDR1 is MNHNY and CDR2 SVGAGI (reference sequence). The CDR3 loop spans 16 amino acids. The ends were cut back, 2 bases at V and 0 bases at J, with 12 bases in the middle. CDR3 in DNA: TGTGCCAGCAGTTACCGGGTTCTGGGGAGCACAGATACGCAGTATTTT. This gives the protein CASSYRVLGSTDTQYF.

The rearrangement joins TRBV18 to TRBJ1-1, with TRBD1 identical over 9 bases. Germline CDR1 reads KGHSH; CDR2 reads LQKENI. CDR3 length: 15 amino acids. The trim removed 6 bases at V and 6 bases at J, leaving 11 bases unmatched. As DNA, the CDR3 is TGTGCCAGCTCGTCGCGACAGGGGGGAGAGGCTGAAGCTTTCTTT. Encoded protein: CASSSRQGGEAEAFF.

Only a few counts were recorded for this clone. The CDR3 reads CASSEAKREAPDEQYF. The CDR3 coding sequence is TGTGCCAGCAGTGAAGCTAAGCGGGAGGCCCCCGACGAGCAGTACTTC. V and J are TRBV6-1 and TRBJ2-7; 9 bases agree with TRBD2. Trimming cost V 0 bases and J 5 bases; bases outside gene matches: 8. The germline V gene encodes CDR1 MNHNS and CDR2 SASEGT. The CDR3 runs to 16 residues.

This sequence joins TRBV30 and TRBJ1-2; 7 positions match TRBD1. V lost 6 bases and J lost 2; bases outside the gene matches: 15. The CDR3 is made up of 16 amino acids. CDR1 is GTSNPN and CDR2 is SVGIG in the germline V gene (reference sequence). CDR3 sequence (DNA): TGTGCCTGTGATATTATACAGGGGTTCGGGAACTATGGCTACACCTTC. Amino acid sequence: CACDIIQGFGNYGYTF. The whole variable domain, filled in from reference TRBV30 and TRBJ1-2, reads SQTIHQWPATLVQPVGSPLSLECTVEGTSNPNLYWYRQAAGRGLQLLFYSVGIGQISSEVPQNLSASRPQDRQFILSSKKLLLSDSGFYLCACDIIQGFGNYGYTFGSGTRLTVV.

The V and J genes are TRBV28 and TRBJ1-4, with D unclear. The CDR3 runs 12 residues. Trimming left V 5 bases short and J 8 bases short, with 9 bases between. Germline CDR1 reads MDHEN; CDR2 reads SYDVKM. In nucleotides, the CDR3 is TGTGCCAGCAGTCTTACGTCCGAAAAACTGTTTTTT. Translated, it gives CASSLTSEKLFF. Full variable domain (rest looked up from reference TRBV28 and TRBJ1-4): DVKVTQSSRYLVKRTGEKVFLECVQDMDHENMFWYRQDPGLGLRLIYFSYDVKMKEKGDIPEGYSVSREKKERFSLILESASTNQTSMYLCASSLTSEKLFFGSGTQLSVL.

The chain joins TRBV11-2 to TRBJ2-5; 9 bases map to TRBD2. The ends lost 1 base at V and 3 bases at J; junction bases unmatched: 9. The CDR3 length is 17 residues. CDR1 is SGHAT and CDR2 is FQNNGV in the germline V gene. CDR3 sequence: CASSLAGGLAGEETQYF. The CDR3 DNA reads TGTGCCAGCAGCTTAGCGGGGGGCTTAGCGGGAGAAGAGACCCAGTACTTC.

The chain links TRBV7-9 to TRBJ2-5; TRBD1 might be the D (5 bases). CDR1 is SEHNR, CDR2 FQNEAQ, per germline (reference sequence). The CDR3 extends over 12 amino acids. Trimming shortened V by 6 bases and J by 5 bases, and 10 bases separated the two germline ends. The CDR3 coding sequence is TGTGCCAGCAGGGTAGGGGTTGAGACCCAGTACTTC. As protein: CASRVGVETQYF.

The V call is TRBV28, the J call TRBJ1-2; D may be TRBD1 (6 bases). Trimming took 8 bases from V and 4 from J, leaving 26 bases between them. CDR3 size: 17 residues. Germline V CDR1 and CDR2: MDHEN, SYDVKM. The CDR3 here is CASYERTVVWGAYGYTF. The CDR3 bases are TGTGCCAGCTATGAGAGGACGGTGGTTTGGGGGGCCTATGGCTACACCTTC.

The chain combines TRBV27 with TRBJ2-1; tentative D call: TRBD2 (6 bases). The CDR3 has 13 residues. Trimming cost V 1 base and J 12 bases, with 13 bases left between them. CDR1 is MNHEY, CDR2 SMNVEV, per germline (reference sequence). The CDR3 spells CASSLWSGAPQFF. The CDR3 nucleotides are TGTGCCAGCAGTTTATGGTCGGGAGCTCCGCAGTTCTTC.

The chain joins TRBV19 to TRBJ2-7; TRBD2 matches at 11 bases. This CDR3 contains 15 residues. The J segment lost 5 bases and the V segment lost 4 bases, leaving 7 bases of the junction unmatched. Looked up from germline, CDR1 is LNHDA and CDR2 is SQIVND (reference sequence). CDR3 residues: CASSTLAGGSHEQYF. Written as DNA, the CDR3 is TGTGCCAGTAGTACCTTAGCGGGAGGGAGCCACGAGCAGTACTTC.

There are a few counts of this clone. The chain links TRBV7-8 to TRBJ1-1, with D possibly TRBD1 on 5 matching bases. Germline assignment: CDR1 SGHVS and CDR2 FQNEAQ. The CDR3 spans 13 residues. V lost 1 base, J lost 5 bases, and 8 bases lay in between. CDR3 protein: CASSLEGRTEAFF. The CDR3 DNA follows: TGTGCCAGCAGCTTAGAGGGGAGGACTGAAGCTTTCTTT.

This chain connects TRBV29-1 to TRBJ2-1, with D unresolved. With 0 bases removed from V and 4 bases from J, the gap between germline ends came to 16 bases. Germline values: CDR1 SQVTM, CDR2 ANQGSEA. The CDR3 is 16 amino acids. The CDR3: CSVEEMRLGQYNEQFF. The CDR3 DNA reads as TGCAGCGTTGAAGAAATGCGGCTAGGGCAATACAATGAGCAGTTCTTC.

CDR3 residues: CASSYHGTELKEAFF. In DNA, the CDR3 is TGTGCCAGCAGTTACCACGGGACAGAGCTAAAAGAAGCTTTCTTT. The chain links TRBV6-6 to TRBJ1-1, with 7 bases fitting TRBD1. This CDR3 spans 15 amino acids. J gave up 8 bases and V 2 bases, and 11 bases lay outside the gene matches. The V gene's germline CDR1 is MNHNY and CDR2 SVGAGI (reference sequence).

The J gene is TRBJ1-2, the V gene TRBV9; 7 nucleotides agree with TRBD1. Per germline, CDR1 SGDLS and CDR2 YYNGEE. CDR3 length equals 19 residues. V dropped 3 bases and J dropped 0; count of bases not matched to a gene: 17. CDR3 nucleotides: TGTGCCAGCAGCGCCTGGGGAGGGACAGACGATTTAGCTAACTATGGCTACACCTTC. This gives the protein CASSAWGGTDDLANYGYTF.

The chain couples TRBV29-1 to TRBJ1-5, with D unclear. The CDR3 consists of 12 residues. V lost 4 bases and J 3 bases, leaving 7 bases between the germline ends. In germline, CDR1 is SQVTM, CDR2 ANQGSEA. In nucleotides, the CDR3 is TGCAGCGTTGCTGGGGTCAATCAGCCCCAGCATTTT. Its translation is CSVAGVNQPQHF. Drawing the rest from reference TRBV29-1 and TRBJ1-5, the complete variable domain is SAVISQKPSRDICQRGTSLTIQCQVDSQVTMMFWYRQQPGQSLTLIATANQGSEATYESGFVIDKFPISRPNLTFSTLTVSNMSPEDSSIYLCSVAGVNQPQHFGDGTRLSIL.

The V and J genes are TRBV5-4 and TRBJ2-7; 7 bases agree with TRBD2. The germline gives CDR1 SGHNT, CDR2 YYREEE (reference sequence). V was pared by 4 bases and J by 0 bases, with 4 bases of the junction left unmatched. The CDR3 length is 14 residues. The CDR3 sequence is CASSTRTSSYEQYF. The CDR3 coding sequence is TGTGCCAGCAGCACCAGGACTAGCTCCTACGAGCAGTACTTC.

The rearrangement joins TRBV7-2 to TRBJ2-7; D is unclear. This CDR3 is 11 amino acids long. Deletions cut 9 bases from V and 3 bases from J, with 9 bases between. Germline V gene lookup returns CDR1 SGHTA and CDR2 FQGNSA. CDR3 in amino acids: CARRPDYEQYF. CDR3 nucleotides: TGTGCCAGGCGTCCGGACTACGAGCAGTACTTC. Combining the CDR3 with reference TRBV7-2 and TRBJ2-7 gives the whole variable domain GAGVSQSPSNKVTEKGKDVELRCDPISGHTALYWYRQSLGQGLEFLIYFQGNSAPDKSGLPSDRFSAERTGGSVSTLTIQRTQQEDSAVYLCARRPDYEQYFGPGTRLTVT.

This sequence joins TRBV19 and TRBJ2-7; D is unclear. Germline CDR1 reads LNHDA; CDR2 reads SQIVND (reference sequence). The germline V and J ends were trimmed by 1 base and 3 bases, with 16 bases remaining between them. The CDR3 runs to 16 residues. As DNA, the CDR3 is TGTGCCAGTAGTATAGGCTGGCGGTCGGCTTTCTACGAGCAGTACTTC. The encoded protein is CASSIGWRSAFYEQYF. The complete variable domain, with remaining parts taken from reference TRBV19 and TRBJ2-7, reads DGGITQSPKYLFRKEGQNVTLSCEQNLNHDAMYWYRQDPGQGLRLIYYSQIVNDFQKGDIAEGYSVSREKKESFPLTVTSAQKNPTAFYLCASSIGWRSAFYEQYFGPGTRLTVT.

This clone was counted a few times. This chain connects TRBV12-5 to TRBJ1-1, with a possible D match to TRBD1 (6 bases). CDR1 is LGHNT and CDR2 is FRNRAP in the germline V gene. The CDR3 length is 13 residues. V lost 6 bases and J 10 bases, leaving 18 bases between the germline ends. This chain's CDR3 is CASGIQGRLGAFF. As DNA, the CDR3 is TGTGCTAGTGGAATACAGGGTCGGCTAGGAGCTTTCTTT.

V gene TRBV30 combines with J gene TRBJ2-5; TRBD2 matches at 9 bases. The CDR3 sequence is 13 residues long. Germline lookup yields CDR1 GTSNPN and CDR2 SVGIG (reference sequence). The junction had 5 bases not matched to a gene; V was cut back by 4 bases and J by 5 bases. This CDR3 reads CAWTLAGGETQYF. In nucleotides, the CDR3 is TGTGCCTGGACATTGGCGGGAGGGGAGACCCAGTACTTC.

The rearrangement links TRBV10-2 to TRBJ2-7, with TRBD2 matching over 11 bases. Germline V gives CDR1 WSHSY, CDR2 SAAADI. The junction had 8 bases not matched to a gene; V was cut back by 2 bases and J by 2 bases. This CDR3 is 17 amino acids long. The CDR3 DNA reads TGCGCCAGCAGTGAGGCGGTAGTAGCGGGAGGGCCCTACGAGCAGTACTTC. Encoded protein: CASSEAVVAGGPYEQYF.